This T cell receptor (beta chain) was identified in a study of molecular identifiers for immune sequencing clone quantification. Study results and caveats: The sizes of highly expanded clones could be underestimated when identical TCR molecules share a barcode. More than 97% of effector molecules, versus under 1% of naive-cell molecules, belonged to clones above 20 RNA copies.

Isolation of naive CD8 T cells was achieved by sorting on a CD8+CD4-CCR7+CD45RA+ phenotype. This clonotype was picked up many times. Its matching antigen is unknown. Library preparation followed earlier protocols using designated TCR primers. TCRdb used MiXCR to reprocess the PCR reads, holding one entry per CDR3 protein. The data contain hundreds of thousands of distinct CDR3 sequences, about 23% of them singletons. Material: naive CD8+ T cells from blood, with Jurkat cell RNA spiked in. Subset: FACS-sorted CD8+CD4-CCR7+CD45RA+ naive T cells. The receptor was isolated from a human donor in good health. Some libraries in this study had Jurkat cell RNA spiked in.

CDR3 amino acids: CASSLEGLMANEKLFF. CDR3 coding DNA: TGCGCCAGCAGCTTGGAGGGGTTAATGGCTAATGAAAAACTGTTTTTT. The chain has TRBV5-1 and TRBJ1-4; tentatively, D is TRBD1 (5 bases). Trimming took off 0 bases at V and 3 bases at J, with 12 bases between the two ends. The CDR3 runs 16 residues. CDR1 is SGHRS, CDR2 YFSETQ, per germline.